The 10 T cell receptor beta chains given below trace back to one sample, sequenced in a study of blood T cell repertoires in COVID-19. The table came from immunoSEQ multiplex PCR; TCRdb's copy has only in-frame clones and leaves some out. Of 200,000 to 300,000 clones detected, under 90% appear once; the ten largest clones hold approximately 4%. The sample was PBMCs or T cells enriched from blood (not recorded which). These receptors all stem from a woman in her forties who had been exposed to COVID-19.

This chain connects TRBV29-1 to TRBJ2-3; 9 bases align to TRBD1. Per germline, CDR1 SQVTM and CDR2 ANQGSEA. The CDR3 runs to 14 residues. V shed 7 bases and J 2 bases; nucleotides not matched to a gene: 7. CDR3 residues: CSASQGAVTDTQYF. The DNA for the CDR3 is TGCAGCGCCTCACAGGGGGCAGTCACAGATACGCAGTATTTT.

The chain carries TRBV27 and TRBJ1-6; D unclear. Germline CDR1 and CDR2: MNHEY and SMNVEV (reference sequence). V lost 2 bases, J lost 1 base, and 12 bases lay in between. The CDR3 consists of 17 residues. The chain's CDR3 is CASSLAGLRSYNSPLHF. The CDR3 DNA reads TGTGCCAGCAGTTTAGCGGGCTTACGGTCCTATAATTCACCCCTCCACTTT.

The genes are TRBV4-3 and TRBJ1-2; D unresolved. The V gene's germline CDR1 is LGHNA and CDR2 YSLEER. This CDR3 region has 17 residues. Trimming removed 1 base from V and 0 bases from J, with 15 bases in between. In nucleotides, the CDR3 is TGCGCCAGCAGCCAAGCAGCCCGAGGACTACCTAACTATGGCTACACCTTC. Its translation: CASSQAARGLPNYGYTF.

The chain recombines TRBV28 with TRBJ2-7; TRBD2 agrees at 8 bases. The CDR3 loop spans 15 amino acids. V was pared by 3 bases and J by 4 bases, with 8 bases of the junction left unmatched. Germline CDR1 reads MDHEN; CDR2 reads SYDVKM. The CDR3 nucleotides read TGTGCCAGCAGTTTTGGAGCGGGGGTCACATACGAGCAGTACTTC. Protein product: CASSFGAGVTYEQYF.

This clone was seen many times. The chain carries TRBV12-3 or TRBV12-4 and TRBJ1-5, with unresolved D. This CDR3 spans 13 amino acids. V was shortened by 1 base and J by 7 bases, with 8 bases between the two germline ends. The CDR3 DNA reads as TGTGCCAGCAGTTTAGGAGGGTCGCAGCCCCAGCATTTT. Amino acid sequence: CASSLGGSQPQHF.

The chain links TRBV6-2 or TRBV6-3 to TRBJ2-5, with D uncertain. The CDR3 sequence is 11 residues long. The germline gives CDR1 MNHEY, CDR2 SVGEGT. The V end was cut by 6 bases, the J end by 7 bases, with 9 bases between. Here the CDR3 reads CASSHSVTQYF. CDR3 DNA sequence: TGTGCCAGCAGCCACAGTGTGACCCAGTACTTC.

The J gene is TRBJ1-4, the V gene TRBV7-8, with 7 bases aligning to TRBD1. The V segment lost 1 base and the J segment 8 bases; nucleotides outside the gene matches: 7. Per germline, CDR1 SGHVS and CDR2 FQNEAQ. The CDR3 loop spans 15 amino acids. CDR3 loop: CASSLVGDRGEKLFF. The CDR3 region has the DNA TGTGCCAGCAGCTTAGTGGGGGACAGAGGGGAAAAACTGTTTTTT. Full variable domain (missing parts from reference TRBV7-8 and TRBJ1-4): GAGVSQSPRYKVAKRGQDVALRCDPISGHVSLFWYQQALGQGPEFLTYFQNEAQLDKSGLPSDRFFAERPEGSVSTLKIQRTQQEDSAVYLCASSLVGDRGEKLFFGSGTQLSVL.

CDR3 coding DNA: TGCGCCAGCAGCGTTACCGGGACAGGGACCACCTCTGGAAACACCATATATTTT. Its translation: CASSVTGTGTTSGNTIYF. The chain couples TRBV5-1 to TRBJ1-3; 9 bases fit TRBD1. V was clipped by 4 bases and J by 0 bases; unmatched bases: 11. Germline V CDR1 and CDR2: SGHRS, YFSETQ. The CDR3 sequence is 18 residues long.

The CDR3 loop reads CASRDRNGAYEQYF. The CDR3 DNA sequence: TGTGCCAGCAGGGACAGAAATGGGGCCTACGAGCAGTACTTC. The J gene is TRBJ2-7, the V gene TRBV27, with D possibly matching TRBD1 (6 bases). CDR3 size: 14 residues. CDR1 is MNHEY and CDR2 is SMNVEV in the germline V gene (reference sequence). Trimming took off 6 bases at V and 2 bases at J, with 14 bases between the two ends.

This chain connects TRBV6-5 to TRBJ2-1; 7 positions agree with TRBD1. Per germline, CDR1 MNHEY and CDR2 SVGAGI. CDR3 length equals 15 residues. Germline trimming cut 5 bases from V and 10 bases from J; bases unmatched to any gene: 14. The CDR3, as DNA: TGTGCCAGCAGTAAGAACAGGGGAGAGGGGATAGAGCAGTTCTTC. Its protein product is CASSKNRGEGIEQFF.